This TCR beta chain was retrieved from a study of shared clonotypes between healthy human individuals (dated by TCRdb to the early 2020s). For the wider study: A couple of women and a few men aged 18 to 49 years were included in the cohort. Per donor, three plates each were used for CD4 naive and CD4 memory, two for CD8 naive, and one for CD8 memory. Between about 0.9 and 8.9 billion PBMCs per donor were obtained by leukapheresis. To increase sequencing depth and limit assay-specific biases, different laboratories used diverse techniques to prepare libraries and sequence TCR repertoires. To estimate repertoire size and how much clonotype sharing occurs between individuals, the study deeply sequenced the blood TCR repertoires of several healthy adults.

TCR CDR3 regions were amplified from genomic DNA by multiplex PCR using the deep immunoSEQ assay. Extracted genomic DNA from each cell subset was distributed evenly across all wells of several immunoSEQ 96-well plates, and each plate was treated as a replicate. For sorted subsets, approximately 210 ng of genomic DNA, equivalent to some 33,000 T cell genomes, went into each replicate PCR. The purified libraries were quantified using a Qubit 3.0 fluorometer, sized with a Bioanalyzer 2100, and then quantified again using the KAPA Library Quantification kit. Every immunoSEQ 96-well plate was sequenced on a separate single-read 150-cycle Illumina NextSeq 550 flow cell. The authors' analysis ran thus. Because only junctional sequences without quality scores were contained in the immunoSEQ output, filtering matching that applied to full-length reads could not be performed. To assign V/J genes and CDR3, sequences were annotated using PyIR, a Python wrapper for IgBLAST v1.9, with IMGT germline references. Reads were filtered out if the reads had weak V/J assignments (E-value above 1e-6), no CDR3, stop codons, out-of-frame junctions, or ambiguous translated residues. V3J clonotypes were defined as sequences sharing the same inferred V gene, J gene, and CDR3 amino acid sequence. The percentage overlap between two repertoires was calculated by dividing the number of shared unique clonotypes by the size of the smaller repertoire. Richness of each repertoire was evaluated using RTK rarefaction, the Chao1 estimator, and Recon v2.1 estimates of unobserved clonotypes. For all TCRbeta clonotypes obtained by the gDNA method from several donors, generation probabilities were computed with OLGA. The source is immuneACCESS, and TCRdb retained only in-frame sequences with V and J called. Part of the clones is not carried over; for the studies checked, unresolved V genes explain less than half of this, and the remainder is unexplained. The DNA gave D and trimming, while V, J and clone size come from that table. Here the sample has some 240,000 clones; under 80% occur a single time. The ten largest clones represent roughly 11% of the sample.

Overall study results and their limits: Because the study included only a small number of donors, the genetic and exposure-history diversity represented was limited. Rarefaction of sorted-subset datasets indicated incomplete sequencing despite the large sequencing depth. Clonotypes shared by all four sorted-subset donors showed higher generation probabilities than non-shared clonotypes. Larger estimated clonotype richness was generally found for naive subsets than for memory subsets. Pairwise subsampling led to the expectation that sequencing depth would affect the degree of clonotype sharing among donors. When a few donors were compared, the shared fraction of clonotypes was around 5% for naive CD4, over 3% for naive CD8, about 2.4% for memory CD4, and under 0.5% for memory CD8. Sampling was restricted to blood, and TCR repertoires in tissue are likely to differ from TCR repertoires in blood.

Donors were healthy HIV-negative adults with no recently reported acute infections or vaccinations. Every donor was a Caucasian adult residing in Nashville, Tennessee, USA. CD4+ T cells were enriched through magnetic negative selection, after which naive cells were positively selected on CD45RA and the remaining negative fraction served as the memory subset. After blood collection by leukapheresis, PBMCs were isolated using Ficoll-Histopaque density gradient centrifugation and then cryopreserved in the vapor phase of liquid nitrogen. Purity and quantity of every magnetically sorted T cell population were checked by analytical flow cytometry. Genomic DNA was isolated from each sorted fraction and quantified by UV absorbance on a Nanodrop 2000c. Comments on this clone: This receptor's antigen is unknown. Base qualities are not provided; no much larger clone lies one nucleotide away.

The receptor comes from a man younger than 45 in good health. Sequencing was done on a sample of memory CD4+ T cells sorted from blood. What this sample's cell subset or site label stands for: CD45RA-negative fraction.

For the CDR3, the sequence is CASSEGLRADTQYF. In nucleotides, the sequence is TGTGCCAGCAGTGAAGGTTTGAGGGCAGATACGCAGTATTTT. In this chain, TRBV6-1 is recombined with TRBJ2-3; TRBD2 is perhaps the D gene, given 5 matching bases. The CDR3 contains 14 residues, cysteine and phenylalanine counted. Only CDR3 DNA remains: 42 bases, in frame from the first base. CDR1 and CDR2 are read off the germline V gene as MNHNS and SASEGT. V lost 1 base and J lost 4 bases; the stretch between them is 9 bases long.